In its sample, the clone carrying this TCR beta chain was seen many times. Its antigen is undetermined. The source of the sample is a study of response to subunit inactivated influenza vaccine. Study-wide points: Few new T cells, the authors suggested, are recruited by each seasonal influenza vaccination.

Germline CDR1 and CDR2: SGHKS and YYEKEE (reference sequence). V gave up 4 bases and J gave up 0 bases, with 13 bases separating them. The CDR3 consists of 15 residues. TCRdb recomputed calls from the RT-PCR reads with MiXCR, one row per CDR3 protein. The sample includes roughly 570,000 distinct CDR3 sequences, 14% of them seen just once. This TCR was sampled from a man aged 50 or older who received an inactivated influenza vaccine. Sample: PBMCs from blood, taken 12 days after vaccination. The V and J genes are TRBV5-5 and TRBJ1-1; D gene unclear. The DNA for the CDR3 is TGTGCCAGCAGCCCGCACCCGGGGATGAACACTGAAGCTTTCTTT. It yields the protein CASSPHPGMNTEAFF.